The 23 T cell receptor beta chains in this list originate from one sample, sequenced in a study of monozygotic twins with inflammatory bowel disease. TCRdb reprocessed the 5' RACE reads; each CDR3 protein has one entry and no DNA is given. This repertoire includes 170,000 or so distinct CDR3 sequences. Sequencing was performed on blood. The origin of the receptors is a human donor with ulcerative colitis or Crohn's disease, or a healthy co-twin of an affected twin (not recorded which).

The CDR3 protein is CAWSGKPVNQETQYF. V gene TRBV30 combines with J gene TRBJ2-5. Germline values: CDR1 GTSNPN, CDR2 SVGIG (reference sequence). The CDR3 spans 15 residues.

The chain recombines TRBV24-1 with TRBJ2-2; TCRdb lists TRBD2, though no DNA is available to test this call. CDR3 length: 14 residues. Germline values: CDR1 KGHDR, CDR2 SFDVKD. CDR3 protein: CATSGVGRRVELFF.

The chain recombines TRBV19 with TRBJ1-1; TCRdb proposes TRBD1, but this gene call is untestable without DNA. CDR1 LNHDA and CDR2 SQIVND come from the germline V gene (reference sequence). The CDR3 contains 14 residues. This chain's CDR3 is CASSIAWGKTEAFF.

J is TRBJ1-1 and V is TRBV6-6; absent DNA, TCRdb's TRBD1 call cannot be checked. The CDR3 contains 14 residues. Germline CDR1 is MNHNY and CDR2 is SVGAGI (reference sequence). The CDR3 reads CASRTGTGDTEAFF.

The chain has TRBV21-1 and TRBJ2-7; without DNA, the TCRdb call of TRBD1 cannot be checked. TRBV21-1 is marked as a pseudogene. The CDR3 contains 16 residues. The CDR3 protein is CASSTTGDSFSYEQYF.

The rearrangement links TRBV15 to TRBJ2-5; with no DNA, the TCRdb D assignment of TRBD1 cannot be verified. Germline CDR1 and CDR2: LNHNV and YYDKDF (reference sequence). CDR3 length: 14 amino acids. The CDR3 loop is CATSSRGGGETQYF.

The CDR3 loop reads CASSLRGENTGELFF. This chain uses TRBV7-9 with TRBJ2-2; TCRdb's assignment of TRBD1 cannot be checked, as there is no DNA. The length of the CDR3 is 15 residues. CDR1 and CDR2 from the germline V gene are SEHNR and FQNEAQ (reference sequence). Full variable domain (outside the CDR3, taken from reference TRBV7-9 and TRBJ2-2): DTGVSQNPRHKITKRGQNVTFRCDPISEHNRLYWYRQTLGQGPEFLTYFQNEAQLEKSRLLSDRFSAERPKGSFSTLEIQRTEQGDSAMYLCASSLRGENTGELFFGEGSRLTVL.

The chain employs TRBV6-1 and TRBJ2-7. Germline loops: CDR1 MNHNS, CDR2 SASEGT. The CDR3 length is 14 residues. The CDR3: CASSAEFLAYEQYF.

This sequence joins TRBV24-1 and TRBJ2-3; TCRdb lists TRBD1, though no DNA is available to test this call. CDR3 length equals 13 residues. Germline CDR1 and CDR2: KGHDR and SFDVKD. CDR3: CATSGGFGDTQYF.

This chain uses TRBV5-1 with TRBJ2-7; TCRdb names TRBD1, which stays unverified in the absence of DNA. The germline gives CDR1 SGHRS, CDR2 YFSETQ. This CDR3 contains 15 residues. CDR3 amino acids: CASSLPGQGVDEQYF.

The chain recombines TRBV11-2 with TRBJ2-2. The V gene's germline CDR1 is SGHAT and CDR2 FQNNGV. The CDR3 is 15 residues long. CDR3 region: CASSSLLANTGELFF.

V is TRBV7-2 and J is TRBJ2-3; as DNA is missing, the TRBD2 call by TCRdb cannot be tested. The CDR3 has 13 amino acids. Germline values: CDR1 SGHTA, CDR2 FQGNSA. CDR3 protein: CASSPRDTSAQYF.

V gene TRBV7-9 combines with J gene TRBJ1-1; TCRdb returns TRBD1, unconfirmable since there is no DNA. CDR1 and CDR2 from the germline V gene are SEHNR and FQNEAQ (reference sequence). CDR3 length: 15 residues. CDR3 protein: CASSLTQGMNTEAFF.

The chain is built from TRBV27 and TRBJ1-6; TCRdb's D call of TRBD1 is untestable without DNA. The CDR3 is 16 residues long. CDR1 and CDR2 from the germline V gene are MNHEY and SMNVEV (reference sequence). The CDR3 loop is CASTSRRDRVGSPLHF.

The V call is TRBV20-1, the J call TRBJ1-6; there is no DNA to check the TCRdb D call of TRBD1. The CDR3 is 14 amino acids. Germline CDR1 DFQATT, CDR2 SNEGSKA (reference sequence). CDR3 amino acids: CSAPPGQINSPLHF.

This rearrangement joins TRBV28 to TRBJ2-3; TCRdb reports TRBD1, a call that lacks DNA to check it against. Germline CDR1 MDHEN, CDR2 SYDVKM. This CDR3 spans 14 amino acids. The CDR3 here is CASSLDREVDTQYF.

The genes are TRBV6-2 or TRBV6-3 and TRBJ2-1; without DNA, the TCRdb call of TRBD2 cannot be checked. CDR3 size: 16 residues. The germline CDR1 and CDR2 sequences are MNHEY and SVGEGT. CDR3 sequence reads: CASSYSEAGNYNEQFF.

The V gene is TRBV20-1, the J gene TRBJ1-5; absent DNA, TCRdb's TRBD1 call cannot be checked. Germline V gene data show CDR1 as DFQATT and CDR2 as SNEGSKA (reference sequence). The CDR3 length is 14 residues. CDR3 protein: CSAIGLSPNQPQHF.

The chain combines TRBV7-7 with TRBJ2-5; checking the TCRdb D call of TRBD2 is not possible without DNA. Germline-derived CDR1 and CDR2 are SSHAT and FNYEAQ (reference sequence). The CDR3 extends over 16 amino acids. The CDR3: CASSSTLRAPQETQYF.

The chain links TRBV7-9 to TRBJ1-2. The CDR3 consists of 15 residues. Germline lookup yields CDR1 SEHNR and CDR2 FQNEAQ (reference sequence). The CDR3 here is CASSSGSTASYGYTF.

This chain links TRBV20-1 with TRBJ2-5; the D gene TCRdb calls, TRBD1, cannot be checked with no DNA. This CDR3 comprises 15 residues. CDR1 and CDR2 from the germline V gene are DFQATT and SNEGSKA (reference sequence). CDR3 loop: CSAEKRQGARETQYF.

This chain joins TRBV7-2 and TRBJ2-7; the D call from TCRdb, TRBD1, cannot be confirmed without DNA. The CDR3 extends over 14 amino acids. Per germline, CDR1 SGHTA and CDR2 FQGNSA. The CDR3 protein is CASSLSRATYEQYF.

The V gene is TRBV4-1, the J gene TRBJ2-2; the TRBD2 assignment by TCRdb is unverifiable without DNA. Germline values: CDR1 MGHRA, CDR2 YSYEKL. This CDR3 spans 13 amino acids. CDR3 sequence reads: CASSPLGGTELFF.